A selection of T cell receptor beta chains follows, all from one sample in a study of human T cells and chemical hapten exposure. TCRdb recomputed calls from the RACE reads with MiXCR, one row per CDR3 protein. The table includes 300,000 to 450,000 distinct CDR3 sequences, less than 6.5% detected once. Sample: whole blood, taken in connection with sensitization to the hapten diphenylcyclopropenone (DPC). The source of these receptors is a woman between 50 and 59 years old with alopecia areata. Some clones in this sample may be carry-over from other donors' samples. Both conserved end residues are part of each CDR3. D genes are given only for firm matches. Only part of the rows carry a size: once, few, many, or a class if the clone is expanded.

abundance: few
j_gene: TRBJ1-5
d_gene: -
v_gene: TRBV6-1
CDR3nt: TGTGCCAGCAGTGTCACGATCTTGGCACCACTCCAGGCCTTCGATCAGCCCCAGCATTTT
CDR3aa: CASSVTILAPLQAFDQPQHF

abundance: few
j_gene: TRBJ1-3
d_gene: -
v_gene: TRBV12-3/TRBV12-4
CDR3nt: TGTGCCAGCAGTTTCTGGGCCTCTGGAAACACCATATATTTT
CDR3aa: CASSFWASGNTIYF

abundance: -
j_gene: TRBJ2-3
d_gene: -
v_gene: TRBV18
CDR3nt: TGTGCCAGCTCACCCCGACAAAGCACAGATACGCAGTATTTT
CDR3aa: CASSPRQSTDTQYF

abundance: -
j_gene: TRBJ2-3
d_gene: -
v_gene: TRBV18
CDR3nt: TGTGCCAGCTCACGAGGAACTAGCAGAGATACGCAGTATTTT
CDR3aa: CASSRGTSRDTQYF

abundance: few
j_gene: TRBJ1-1
d_gene: TRBD1
v_gene: TRBV5-6
CDR3nt: TGTGCCAGCAGCTTGAAGGGGGCCGGCACTGAAGCTTTCTTT
CDR3aa: CASSLKGAGTEAFF

abundance: many
j_gene: TRBJ2-1
d_gene: -
v_gene: TRBV4-2
CDR3nt: TGTGCCAGCAGCCAAGATAGTGGGGAAATATACTCCTACAATGAGCAGTTCTTC
CDR3aa: CASSQDSGEIYSYNEQFF

abundance: many
j_gene: TRBJ2-3
d_gene: -
v_gene: TRBV29-1
CDR3nt: TGCAGCGTTGAACAGGGGCGGGATACGCAGTATTTT
CDR3aa: CSVEQGRDTQYF

abundance: many
j_gene: TRBJ1-1
d_gene: -
v_gene: TRBV29-1
CDR3nt: TGCAGCGTTGAGGCGGCTGGGAAGGCTTTCTTT
CDR3aa: CSVEAAGKAFF

abundance: few
j_gene: TRBJ1-5
d_gene: -
v_gene: TRBV11-2
CDR3nt: TGTGCCAGCAGTCAGTGGGACAATCAGCCCCAGCATTTT
CDR3aa: CASSQWDNQPQHF

abundance: many
j_gene: TRBJ2-7
d_gene: -
v_gene: TRBV2
CDR3nt: TGTGCCAGCAGTATAGCGGCGGGATCCTACGAGCAGTACTTC
CDR3aa: CASSIAAGSYEQYF

abundance: few
j_gene: TRBJ2-7
d_gene: TRBD1
v_gene: TRBV2
CDR3nt: TGTGCCGAGGGAACCCCCGATGGGACAGGGTGGTTC
CDR3aa: CAEGTPDGTGWF

abundance: once
j_gene: TRBJ2-1
d_gene: -
v_gene: TRBV4-2
CDR3nt: TGTCCCAGCAGCCAAGAGGACTTCAATGAGCAGTTCTTC
CDR3aa: CPSSQEDFNEQFF

abundance: many
j_gene: TRBJ2-1
d_gene: TRBD2
v_gene: TRBV5-1
CDR3nt: TGCGCCAGCAGCTTGACGGCTAGCGGGGGCGACAATGAGCAGTTCTTC
CDR3aa: CASSLTASGGDNEQFF

abundance: -
j_gene: TRBJ2-3
d_gene: -
v_gene: TRBV7-2
CDR3nt: TGTGCCAGCAGCCCGCTCACCCGGGATACGCAGTATTTT
CDR3aa: CASSPLTRDTQYF

abundance: -
j_gene: TRBJ1-2
d_gene: -
v_gene: TRBV3-1
CDR3nt: TGTGCCAGCAGCCAATTCGGTCTTGGCTACACCTTC
CDR3aa: CASSQFGLGYTF

abundance: many
j_gene: TRBJ2-7
d_gene: -
v_gene: TRBV20-1
CDR3nt: TGCAGTGCTCCCACGACAGCCTACGAGCAGTACTTC
CDR3aa: CSAPTTAYEQYF

abundance: many
j_gene: TRBJ1-1
d_gene: TRBD1
v_gene: TRBV29-1
CDR3nt: TGCAGCGTAGGGGGCCGAAGCTCTGAAGCTTTCTTT
CDR3aa: CSVGGRSSEAFF

abundance: -
j_gene: TRBJ1-2
d_gene: -
v_gene: TRBV6-1
CDR3nt: TGTGCCAGCAGTGAAGTAGCAGGGGACTATGGCTACACCTTC
CDR3aa: CASSEVAGDYGYTF

abundance: many
j_gene: TRBJ2-3
d_gene: TRBD2
v_gene: TRBV28
CDR3nt: TGTGCCAGCAGTCCCCGGATAGCGGGAGGGGGCACAGATACGCAGTATTTT
CDR3aa: CASSPRIAGGGTDTQYF

abundance: -
j_gene: TRBJ1-1
d_gene: -
v_gene: TRBV7-9
CDR3nt: TGTGCCAGCAGCTTTGTACTTACAGAGAACACTGAAGCTTTCTTT
CDR3aa: CASSFVLTENTEAFF

abundance: many
j_gene: TRBJ2-1
d_gene: TRBD2
v_gene: TRBV7-2
CDR3nt: TGTGCCAGCAGCTCGCCGACTAGCCGCAATGAGCAGTTCTTC
CDR3aa: CASSSPTSRNEQFF

abundance: few
j_gene: TRBJ2-2
d_gene: -
v_gene: TRBV6-1
CDR3nt: TGTGCCACCTCACCCCGAGGTAGTACCGGGGAGCTGTTTTTT
CDR3aa: CATSPRGSTGELFF

abundance: -
j_gene: TRBJ2-1
d_gene: -
v_gene: TRBV3-1
CDR3nt: TGTGCCAGCAGCCCCCTCAGAGGGAATGAGCAGTTCTTC
CDR3aa: CASSPLRGNEQFF

abundance: many
j_gene: TRBJ2-7
d_gene: -
v_gene: TRBV20-1
CDR3nt: TGCAGTGCTAGAGAGAGCGGTTCCTACGAGCAGTACTTC
CDR3aa: CSARESGSYEQYF

abundance: -
j_gene: TRBJ1-2
d_gene: TRBD1
v_gene: TRBV5-5
CDR3nt: TGTGCCAGCAGCTTGGCCCAGACAGGGACCATGGGCTACACCTTC
CDR3aa: CASSLAQTGTMGYTF

abundance: many
j_gene: TRBJ1-5
d_gene: -
v_gene: TRBV6-1
CDR3nt: TGTGCCAGCAGCCCCGCCGGACCGATTAATCAGCCCCAGCATTTT
CDR3aa: CASSPAGPINQPQHF

abundance: -
j_gene: TRBJ2-6
d_gene: -
v_gene: TRBV2
CDR3nt: TGTGCCAGCAGTGAAAGGGGTGGTCCTGGGGCCAACGTCCTGACTTTC
CDR3aa: CASSERGGPGANVLTF

abundance: few
j_gene: TRBJ2-5
d_gene: -
v_gene: TRBV4-2
CDR3nt: TGTGCCAGCAGCCAAGAACCAGCGGCCCAAGAGACCCAGTACTTC
CDR3aa: CASSQEPAAQETQYF

abundance: many
j_gene: TRBJ2-2
d_gene: -
v_gene: TRBV12-3/TRBV12-4
CDR3nt: TGTGCCAGCAGTTTTTTGGGAACCGGGGAGCTGTTTTTT
CDR3aa: CASSFLGTGELFF

abundance: many
j_gene: TRBJ2-7
d_gene: -
v_gene: TRBV9
CDR3nt: TGTGCCAGCAGCGAGGCCGGGACCGGGAGCTCCTACGAGCAGTACTTC
CDR3aa: CASSEAGTGSSYEQYF

abundance: -
j_gene: TRBJ1-5
d_gene: -
v_gene: TRBV12-3/TRBV12-4
CDR3nt: TGTGCCAGCACTTTAGGCGGGCTACCCCAGCATTTT
CDR3aa: CASTLGGLPQHF

abundance: few
j_gene: TRBJ1-4
d_gene: TRBD1
v_gene: TRBV7-9
CDR3nt: TGTGCCAGCAGCTTCCGACAGGACAGGGAAAAACTGTTTTTT
CDR3aa: CASSFRQDREKLFF

abundance: -
j_gene: TRBJ1-5
d_gene: -
v_gene: TRBV7-9
CDR3nt: TGTGCCAGCAGCTCGCCGGGGGATAGCAATCAGCCCCAGCATTTT
CDR3aa: CASSSPGDSNQPQHF

abundance: many
j_gene: TRBJ2-1
d_gene: TRBD1
v_gene: TRBV12-3/TRBV12-4
CDR3nt: TGTGCCAGCACCTTTGGGACAGGGGGTTTCTACAATGAGCAGTTCTTC
CDR3aa: CASTFGTGGFYNEQFF

abundance: many
j_gene: TRBJ1-2
d_gene: -
v_gene: TRBV12-3/TRBV12-4
CDR3nt: TGTGCCAGCAGAACTGGCCGGAGTTGGGGCTACACCTTC
CDR3aa: CASRTGRSWGYTF

abundance: -
j_gene: TRBJ2-7
d_gene: -
v_gene: TRBV6-5
CDR3nt: TGTGCCATTGCGTCGGGTGTCGTCGGGGAGCAGTACTTC
CDR3aa: CAIASGVVGEQYF

abundance: many
j_gene: TRBJ2-1
d_gene: -
v_gene: TRBV5-1
CDR3nt: TGCGCCAGCAGCGGGGGGGGCCCTGAGCAGTTCTTC
CDR3aa: CASSGGGPEQFF

abundance: -
j_gene: TRBJ2-5
d_gene: -
v_gene: TRBV29-1
CDR3nt: TGCAGCGGATCAGGGATAGGGGACCTAGAGACCCAGGACTTC
CDR3aa: CSGSGIGDLETQDF

abundance: many
j_gene: TRBJ2-3
d_gene: -
v_gene: TRBV7-2
CDR3nt: TGTGCCAGCAGCCCCTCTTCGAAGGATACGCAGTATTTT
CDR3aa: CASSPSSKDTQYF

abundance: many
j_gene: TRBJ2-3
d_gene: -
v_gene: TRBV24-1
CDR3nt: TGTGCCACCAGTGATTTGGTTCGACTCAGAACAGGTACGCAGTATTTT
CDR3aa: CATSDLVRLRTGTQYF

abundance: -
j_gene: TRBJ1-1
d_gene: -
v_gene: TRBV18
CDR3nt: TGTGCCAGCTCACCCCTTGAGGGCGCAGAAGCTTTCTTT
CDR3aa: CASSPLEGAEAFF

abundance: -
j_gene: TRBJ2-3
d_gene: TRBD2
v_gene: TRBV7-8
CDR3nt: TGTGCCAGCAGCCCTGGTTGGCTAGCGGGAGCTAGCACAGATACGCAGTATTTT
CDR3aa: CASSPGWLAGASTDTQYF

abundance: once
j_gene: TRBJ2-5
d_gene: -
v_gene: TRBV7-8
CDR3nt: TGTGCCAGCAGCTTAGGGCAGGGACTTCAAGAGACCCAGTACTTC
CDR3aa: CASSLGQGLQETQYF

abundance: many
j_gene: TRBJ2-3
d_gene: -
v_gene: TRBV21-1
CDR3nt: TGTGCCAGCGTAGGGGTCGATACGCAGTATTTT
CDR3aa: CASVGVDTQYF

abundance: many
j_gene: TRBJ2-1
d_gene: -
v_gene: TRBV3-1
CDR3nt: TGTGCCAGCAGCCAAGGGGGCTCTATCTACAATGAGCAGTTCTTC
CDR3aa: CASSQGGSIYNEQFF

abundance: few
j_gene: TRBJ1-3
d_gene: -
v_gene: TRBV29-1
CDR3nt: TGCAGCGTTGATGTGGGCCACTCTGGAAACACCATATATTTT
CDR3aa: CSVDVGHSGNTIYF

abundance: -
j_gene: TRBJ2-7
d_gene: TRBD2
v_gene: TRBV20-1
CDR3nt: TGCAGTGCTTCCCCCGGGACTAGGCAGACCTACGAGCAGTACTTC
CDR3aa: CSASPGTRQTYEQYF

abundance: -
j_gene: TRBJ1-5
d_gene: -
v_gene: TRBV6-1
CDR3nt: TGTGCCAGCAGTGAAGCGCAGGGACATGGCAATCAGCCCCAGCATTTT
CDR3aa: CASSEAQGHGNQPQHF

abundance: -
j_gene: TRBJ2-1
d_gene: -
v_gene: TRBV6-2/TRBV6-3
CDR3nt: TGTGCCAGCAGTTACCCTAGCGAGTTTTACAATGAGCAGTTCTTC
CDR3aa: CASSYPSEFYNEQFF

abundance: -
j_gene: TRBJ1-6
d_gene: -
v_gene: TRBV7-8
CDR3nt: TGTGCCAGCAGCTCGAAGGGACTGGGGGGTGCACCCCTCCACTTT
CDR3aa: CASSSKGLGGAPLHF

abundance: many
j_gene: TRBJ2-7
d_gene: -
v_gene: TRBV2
CDR3nt: TGTGCCAGCAGTGAACAGGGACTGGGGGTTGAGCAGTACTTC
CDR3aa: CASSEQGLGVEQYF

abundance: -
j_gene: TRBJ2-7
d_gene: TRBD2
v_gene: TRBV3-1
CDR3nt: TGTGCCAGCAGCCAACCCGGGACTAGCGTCGAGCAGTACTTC
CDR3aa: CASSQPGTSVEQYF

abundance: many
j_gene: TRBJ2-3
d_gene: -
v_gene: TRBV3-1
CDR3nt: TGTGCCAGCAGCCTCGTTCTCACCGGTTTAGCGTATTTT
CDR3aa: CASSLVLTGLAYF

abundance: -
j_gene: TRBJ2-1
d_gene: -
v_gene: TRBV28
CDR3nt: TGTGCCAGCAGCCGGGACAAAGACATCCATGAGCAGTTCTTC
CDR3aa: CASSRDKDIHEQFF

abundance: many
j_gene: TRBJ1-1
d_gene: -
v_gene: TRBV4-2
CDR3nt: TGTGCCAGCAGCCAAACCCTGGGACACGAAAACACTGAAGCTTTCTTT
CDR3aa: CASSQTLGHENTEAFF

abundance: many
j_gene: TRBJ2-1
d_gene: -
v_gene: TRBV28
CDR3nt: TGTGCCAGCAGTTCCCGCGGCGGGAAGAGCTCCTACAATGAGCAGTTCTTC
CDR3aa: CASSSRGGKSSYNEQFF

abundance: many
j_gene: TRBJ1-1
d_gene: -
v_gene: TRBV6-6
CDR3nt: TGTGCCAGCAGTCCCGAGATCCGGGGAGCTTTCTTT
CDR3aa: CASSPEIRGAFF

abundance: -
j_gene: TRBJ2-1
d_gene: TRBD2
v_gene: TRBV20-1
CDR3nt: TGCAGTGCTGAGGCGGGACTAGCGGGGTTCCATCAGTTCTTC
CDR3aa: CSAEAGLAGFHQFF

abundance: few
j_gene: TRBJ2-1
d_gene: -
v_gene: TRBV7-9
CDR3nt: TGTGCCAGCAGCAGGGTATACAATGAGCAGTTCTTC
CDR3aa: CASSRVYNEQFF

abundance: many
j_gene: TRBJ2-2
d_gene: -
v_gene: TRBV3-1
CDR3nt: TGTGCCAGCAGCCAAGACAGGGAGGGGGACACCGGGGAGCTGTTTTTT
CDR3aa: CASSQDREGDTGELFF